Below are 13 T cell receptor beta chains sequenced from a single sample in a study of shared clonotypes between healthy human individuals. Some clones are missing from TCRdb's copy, which holds only in-frame ones; the method was immunoSEQ multiplex PCR. The repertoire holds around 1.5 million clones, with about 98% as singletons. What was sequenced was naive CD4+ T cells sorted from blood. The subset here: CD45RA+ positively selected. These TCRs come from a man younger than 45 in good health.

The sample holds one count of this clone. The V and J genes are TRBV30 and TRBJ1-5; TRBD1 aligns across 9 bases. V gave up 5 bases and J gave up 4 bases; unmatched junction bases: 6. The CDR3 spans 14 residues. Germline-derived CDR1 and CDR2 are GTSNPN and SVGIG (reference sequence). The CDR3 here is CAWAGQGQNQPQHF. As DNA, the CDR3 is TGTGCCTGGGCTGGACAGGGGCAAAATCAGCCCCAGCATTTT.

This clone was recorded once. The chain carries TRBV27 and TRBJ2-1; 11 bases map to TRBD2. The CDR3 runs 20 residues. The V segment lost 5 bases and the J segment 0 bases; nucleotides outside the gene matches: 15. The germline V gene encodes CDR1 MNHEY and CDR2 SMNVEV (reference sequence). The CDR3 loop reads CASSLFGIAGGRSSYNEQFF. The CDR3 nucleotides are TGTGCCAGCAGTCTTTTTGGGATAGCGGGAGGGAGGAGCTCCTACAATGAGCAGTTCTTC.

The chain links TRBV14 to TRBJ1-1; 10 bases line up with TRBD1. The CDR3 contains 16 residues. V trimming: 2 bases; J trimming: 1 base; junction bases outside the gene matches: 4. The germline CDR1 and CDR2 sequences are SGHDN and FVKESK. The CDR3 protein is CASSQRTGGRNTEAFF. CDR3 nucleotide sequence: TGTGCCAGCAGCCAAAGGACAGGGGGGCGGAACACTGAAGCTTTCTTT.

Comments on this clone: This CDR3 is also generated by other DNA sequences in the sample. This rearrangement joins TRBV18 to TRBJ1-4; D unclear. The V gene lost 4 bases and the J gene lost 1 base, with 4 bases spanning the gap. CDR1 KGHSH and CDR2 LQKENI come from the germline V gene. This CDR3 spans 13 amino acids. CDR3 sequence: CASSRGTNEKLFF. The CDR3 bases are TGTGCCAGCTCACGAGGAACTAATGAAAAACTGTTTTTT.

The chain links TRBV19 to TRBJ1-5; D gene unclear. V lost 3 bases and J 4 bases, leaving 13 bases between the germline ends. The CDR3 is 15 amino acids. In germline, CDR1 is LNHDA, CDR2 SQIVND (reference sequence). The CDR3 nucleotides are TGTGCCAGTAGTATCCTACAGCCTCTAAATCAGCCCCAGCATTTT. Translated, it gives CASSILQPLNQPQHF.

The chain recombines TRBV6-5 with TRBJ2-3; D call uncertain. This CDR3 comprises 14 residues. Germline V CDR1 and CDR2: MNHEY, SVGAGI. Trimming took off 6 bases at V and 3 bases at J, with 13 bases between the two ends. DNA for the CDR3: TGTGCCAGCAGCCGTGGGGTGGCTACAGATACGCAGTATTTT. Residues: CASSRGVATDTQYF.

The chain combines TRBV7-9 with TRBJ2-3; tentative D call: TRBD1 (5 bases). Trimming left V 5 bases short and J 0 bases short, with 15 bases between. The CDR3 contains 16 residues. Per germline, CDR1 SEHNR and CDR2 FQNEAQ (reference sequence). CDR3 DNA sequence: TGTGCCAGCAGCCTGACAGCCCTCCCTAGCACAGATACGCAGTATTTT. Amino acids: CASSLTALPSTDTQYF.

The chain couples TRBV5-1 to TRBJ2-3, with 9 bases aligning to TRBD1. CDR1 and CDR2 (germline): SGHRS, YFSETQ. The V and J ends lost 6 bases and 3 bases, in that order; junction bases with no gene match: 11. This CDR3 region has 16 residues. CDR3 nucleotides: TGCGCCAGCATTGGCCACGGGACAGGGAGGACAGATACGCAGTATTTT. It encodes CASIGHGTGRTDTQYF.

This clone was observed once. The V call is TRBV29-1, the J call TRBJ1-1; D gene uncertain. Germline CDR1 and CDR2: SQVTM and ANQGSEA. The ends were cut back, 4 bases at V and 0 bases at J, with 9 bases in the middle. The CDR3 is made up of 13 amino acids. The CDR3 reads CSVAGRMNTEAFF. The CDR3 DNA sequence: TGCAGCGTTGCTGGCAGAATGAACACTGAAGCTTTCTTT. Full variable domain (outside the CDR3, taken from reference TRBV29-1 and TRBJ1-1): SAVISQKPSRDICQRGTSLTIQCQVDSQVTMMFWYRQQPGQSLTLIATANQGSEATYESGFVIDKFPISRPNLTFSTLTVSNMSPEDSSIYLCSVAGRMNTEAFFGQGTRLTVV.

The chain uses TRBV15 and TRBJ2-7; D ambiguous. This CDR3 has 14 amino acids. Germline V gene sequence: CDR1 LNHNV, CDR2 YYDKDF (reference sequence). The germline V and J ends were trimmed by 0 bases and 1 base, with 7 bases remaining between them. The CDR3 loop reads CATSRDILSYEQYF. CDR3 nucleotide sequence: TGTGCCACCAGCAGAGACATCCTTTCCTACGAGCAGTACTTC. Full variable domain (missing parts from reference TRBV15 and TRBJ2-7): DAMVIQNPRYQVTQFGKPVTLSCSQTLNHNVMYWYQQKSSQAPKLLFHYYDKDFNNEADTPDNFQSRRPNTSFCFLDIRSPGLGDTAMYLCATSRDILSYEQYFGPGTRLTVT.

The V call is TRBV5-6, the J call TRBJ2-1, with 10 bases aligning to TRBD1. Losses at the gene ends were 4 bases for V and 4 bases for J; bases not matched to a gene: 8. The CDR3 consists of 16 residues. The germline V gene has CDR1 SGHDT and CDR2 YYEEEE. CDR3 loop: CASSRRQGAHYNEQFF. For the CDR3, the DNA is TGTGCCAGCAGCCGAAGACAGGGGGCGCATTACAATGAGCAGTTCTTC.

The rearrangement links TRBV5-4 to TRBJ1-4, with no clear D. CDR1 and CDR2 (germline): SGHNT, YYREEE (reference sequence). The CDR3 contains 13 residues. The V gene lost 0 bases and the J gene lost 8 bases, with 8 bases spanning the gap. CDR3 protein: CASSLDPGEKLFF. The DNA for the CDR3 is TGTGCCAGCAGCTTGGACCCGGGGGAAAAACTGTTTTTT.

The chain is built from TRBV21-1 and TRBJ2-6; no DNA check was done on the table's D call, TRBD1. TRBV21-1 is listed as a pseudogene. The CDR3 consists of 16 residues. CDR3 nucleotide sequence: TGTGCCCCCGCGCAGGGGGAAATGGAAGGGGCCAACGTCCTGACTTTC. It encodes CAPAQGEMEGANVLTF.